This T cell receptor (beta chain) was sequenced for a study of Ad26.COV2.S vaccination and SARS-CoV-2 variants. The overall study: Ad26.COV2.S was injected intramuscularly once or twice, 56 days apart.

Overall study results and limits: Reported findings describe substantial breadth in spike-specific CD8+ and CD4+ T cell responses following vaccination.

Only in-frame clones appear in the TCRdb table, and some are missing; sequencing was by immunoSEQ multiplex PCR. The data contain hundreds of thousands of clones, 75% to 95% of them singletons. Treatment reported: around 19 received Ad26.COV2.S at low or high dose, single or two shots; 5 received placebo; per-sample allocation not given. Vaccine and placebo recipients were sampled on day 63 after the first injection. Boston supplied an adult donor aged 18-55 years. Worth noting for this clone: Its matching antigen is unknown.

The source is a person aged 18-60 years who received the Ad26.COV2.S COVID-19 vaccine or a placebo. The sample was peripheral blood, taken in a trial of Ad26.COV2.S vaccine versus placebo.

CDR3: CASSAGGRNTGELFF. The CDR3 DNA sequence: TGTGCCAGCAGCGCGGGAGGGCGGAACACCGGGGAGCTGTTTTTT. V and J are TRBV9 and TRBJ2-2, with TRBD2 identical over 8 bases. Germline V CDR1 and CDR2: SGDLS, YYNGEE. V was pared by 3 bases and J by 1 base, with 2 bases of the junction left unmatched. CDR3 length: 15 amino acids.